Listed below are T cell receptor beta chains from one sample, sequenced in a study of CD8+ T cells in alopecia areata. Produced via immunoSEQ multiplex PCR; TCRdb's table is partial and in-frame only. The sample carries under 300,000 clones, about three fifths recorded once. The material was CD4+ T cells sorted from blood, obtained at week 52, from a patient treated with tofacitinib. The receptors come from a human donor with alopecia areata. Both conserved end residues are part of each CDR3. Some rows have no size entry. The others give once, few or many, or a class for an expanded clone.

>TRBV4-3|NA|TRBJ2-6
CASSQMTASAGANVLTF
>TRBV5-1|few|TRBJ2-2
CASSQDRANTGELFF
>TRBV5-6|NA|TRBJ2-7
CASSLATRGGREQYF
>TRBV6-5|NA|TRBJ1-6
CASTTGTSGSPLHF
>TRBV12-5|NA|TRBJ1-5
CASGLRDNQPQHF
>TRBV7-9|NA|TRBJ2-3
CASSLVTGLADTQYF
>TRBV4-3|few|TRBJ2-7
CASSQGRPAYEQYF
>TRBV29-1|NA|TRBJ1-1
CSGRTGSNTEAFF
>TRBV2|NA|TRBJ1-1
CASSGDRVPQSEAFF
>TRBV27|NA|TRBJ2-3
CASGGAGGPRFTDTQYF
>TRBV5-1|NA|TRBJ2-7
CASSRTAYEQYF
>TRBV2|NA|TRBJ2-1
CASSGSQRGGRVTRWDEQFF
>TRBV30|NA|TRBJ2-1
CAWAPLGGAYNEQFF
>TRBV30|NA|TRBJ2-3
CAWTNSGFSTDTQYF
>TRBV30|once|TRBJ2-7
CAWSGSGITYEQYF
>TRBV2|few|TRBJ2-3
CASSKTSAADTQYF
>TRBV15|NA|TRBJ2-7
CATSRGGDMGEQYF
>TRBV30|NA|TRBJ1-5
CAWSLGHGNQPQHF
>TRBV6-5|NA|TRBJ1-5
CATNRPNQPQHF
>TRBV23-1|few|TRBJ2-1
CARGVEQFF
>TRBV29-1|few|TRBJ1-1
CSVGPGREAFF
>TRBV7-9|few|TRBJ2-3
CASSFSGGAGDTQYF
>TRBV29-1|NA|TRBJ1-1
CSVTRQGDTEAFF
>TRBV30|NA|TRBJ1-1
CAWSKRQRNTEAFF
>TRBV7-7|NA|TRBJ2-3
CASSFRGSTDTQYF
>TRBV5-1|NA|TRBJ2-7
CASSLEQGNYEQYF
>TRBV10-3|NA|TRBJ2-7
CAISESVRGHEQYF
>TRBV14|NA|TRBJ2-7
CASSDYYEQYF
>TRBV9|NA|TRBJ2-2
CASSVRTTAGELFF
>TRBV7-2|few|TRBJ2-7
CASSKRGSYEQYF
>TRBV10-3|NA|TRBJ1-5
CAISPTEYSNQPQHF
>TRBV6-5|NA|TRBJ2-5
CASSPGQSLEGTQYF
>TRBV11-3|NA|TRBJ2-2
CASSRRGAGELFF
>TRBV5-6|NA|TRBJ2-7
CASSIDSRYEQYF
>TRBV30|NA|TRBJ2-1
CAFTRGFSYNEQFF
>TRBV9|NA|TRBJ1-6
CASSAEHSYNSPLHF
>TRBV18|few|TRBJ2-7
CASSQQGGSYEQYF
>TRBV29-1|NA|TRBJ2-3
CSALRAWDTQYF
>TRBV2|NA|TRBJ2-1
CASSDNRLVNEQFF
>TRBV6-1|NA|TRBJ2-7
CASSEAGTGVYEQYF
>TRBV2|NA|TRBJ1-2
CASRQGLTYGYTF
>TRBV9|NA|TRBJ2-1
CASSTRTGVSYNEQFF
>TRBV15|NA|TRBJ2-3
CASRSGGPGADTQYF
>TRBV4-3|NA|TRBJ2-1
CASSQARQGWDEQFF